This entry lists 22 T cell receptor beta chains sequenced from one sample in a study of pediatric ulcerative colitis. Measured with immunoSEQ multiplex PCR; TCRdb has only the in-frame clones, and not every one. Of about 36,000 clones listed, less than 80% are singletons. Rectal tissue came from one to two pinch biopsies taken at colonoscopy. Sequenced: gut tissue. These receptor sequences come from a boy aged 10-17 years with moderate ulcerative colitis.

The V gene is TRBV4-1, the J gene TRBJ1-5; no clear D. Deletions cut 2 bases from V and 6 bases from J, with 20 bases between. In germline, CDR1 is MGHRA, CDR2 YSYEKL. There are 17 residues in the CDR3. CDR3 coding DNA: TGCGCCAGCAGCCAAAATCCAGGTTCTCTGTTAGGTCAGCCCCAGCATTTT. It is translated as CASSQNPGSLLGQPQHF.

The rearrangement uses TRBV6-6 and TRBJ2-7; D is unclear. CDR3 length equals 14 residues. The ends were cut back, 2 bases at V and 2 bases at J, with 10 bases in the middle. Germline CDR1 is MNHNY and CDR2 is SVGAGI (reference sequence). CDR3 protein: CASSYDPTPYEQYF. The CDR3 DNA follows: TGTGCCAGCAGTTACGACCCTACCCCCTACGAGCAGTACTTC.

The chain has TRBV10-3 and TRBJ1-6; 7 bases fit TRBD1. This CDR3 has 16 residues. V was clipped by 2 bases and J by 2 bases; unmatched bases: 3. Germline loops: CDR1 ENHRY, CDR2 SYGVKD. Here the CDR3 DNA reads TGTGCCATCAGTGAGCAGGGGACAGCCTATAATTCACCCCTCCACTTT. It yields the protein CAISEQGTAYNSPLHF.

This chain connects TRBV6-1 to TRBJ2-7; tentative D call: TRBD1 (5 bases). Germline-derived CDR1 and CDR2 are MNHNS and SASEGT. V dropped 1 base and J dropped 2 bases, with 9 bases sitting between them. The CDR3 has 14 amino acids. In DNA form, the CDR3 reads TGTGCCAGCAGTGAAGGGGGCGTTCCCTACGAGCAGTACTTC. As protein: CASSEGGVPYEQYF.

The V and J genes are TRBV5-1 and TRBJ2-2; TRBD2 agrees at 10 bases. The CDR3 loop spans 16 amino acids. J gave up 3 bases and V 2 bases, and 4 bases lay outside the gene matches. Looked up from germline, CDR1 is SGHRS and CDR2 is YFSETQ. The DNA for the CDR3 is TGCGCCAGCAGCTTTGGAGCGGGAGGGGACACCGGGGAGCTGTTTTTT. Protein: CASSFGAGGDTGELFF.

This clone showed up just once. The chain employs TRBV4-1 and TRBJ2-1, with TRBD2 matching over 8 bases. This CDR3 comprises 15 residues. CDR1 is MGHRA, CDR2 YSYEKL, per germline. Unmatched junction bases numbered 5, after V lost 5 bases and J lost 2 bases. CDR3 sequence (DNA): TGCGCCAGCAGCGCTTCGGGAGGGCCCTACAATGAGCAGTTCTTC. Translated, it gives CASSASGGPYNEQFF.

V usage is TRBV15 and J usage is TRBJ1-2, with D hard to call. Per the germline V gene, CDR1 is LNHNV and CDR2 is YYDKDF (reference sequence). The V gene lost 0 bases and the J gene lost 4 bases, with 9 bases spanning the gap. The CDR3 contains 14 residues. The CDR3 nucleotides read TGTGCCACCAGCAGAGATGTGGCCGTCTATGGCTACACCTTC. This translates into CATSRDVAVYGYTF.

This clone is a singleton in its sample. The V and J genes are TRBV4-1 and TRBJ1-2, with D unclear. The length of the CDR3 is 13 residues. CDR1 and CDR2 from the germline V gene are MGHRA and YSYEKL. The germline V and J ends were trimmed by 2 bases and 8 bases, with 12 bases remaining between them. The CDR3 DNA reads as TGCGCCAGCAGCCAAATCCCTTCGGGGGGCTACACCTTC. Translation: CASSQIPSGGYTF.

The CDR3 sequence: CAISDYGTRHTEAFF. Here the CDR3 DNA reads TGTGCCATCAGTGACTACGGTACAAGGCACACTGAAGCTTTCTTT. V usage is TRBV10-3 and J usage is TRBJ1-1; D not certain. V dropped 3 bases and J dropped 3 bases, with 14 bases sitting between them. The CDR3 is 15 amino acids. The germline V gene encodes CDR1 ENHRY and CDR2 SYGVKD.

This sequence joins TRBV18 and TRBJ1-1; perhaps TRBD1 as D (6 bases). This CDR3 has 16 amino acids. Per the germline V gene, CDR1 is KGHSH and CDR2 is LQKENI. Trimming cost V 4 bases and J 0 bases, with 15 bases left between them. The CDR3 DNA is TGTGCCAGCTCACAGAACAGGGATTGGATGAACACTGAAGCTTTCTTT. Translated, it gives CASSQNRDWMNTEAFF.

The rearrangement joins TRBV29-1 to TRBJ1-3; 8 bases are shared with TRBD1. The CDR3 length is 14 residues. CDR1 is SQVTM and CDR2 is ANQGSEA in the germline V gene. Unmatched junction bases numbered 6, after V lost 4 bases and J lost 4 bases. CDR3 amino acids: CSVANRGDGNTIYF. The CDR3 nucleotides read TGCAGCGTTGCTAACAGGGGGGACGGAAACACCATATATTTT.

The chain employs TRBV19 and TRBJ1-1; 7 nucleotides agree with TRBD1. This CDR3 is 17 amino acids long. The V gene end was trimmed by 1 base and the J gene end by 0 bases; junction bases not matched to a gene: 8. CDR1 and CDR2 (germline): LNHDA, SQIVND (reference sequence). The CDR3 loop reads CASSIGGQATVNTEAFF. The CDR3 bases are TGTGCCAGTAGTATAGGTGGACAGGCAACCGTGAACACTGAAGCTTTCTTT. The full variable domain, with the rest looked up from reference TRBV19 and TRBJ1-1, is DGGITQSPKYLFRKEGQNVTLSCEQNLNHDAMYWYRQDPGQGLRLIYYSQIVNDFQKGDIAEGYSVSREKKESFPLTVTSAQKNPTAFYLCASSIGGQATVNTEAFFGQGTRLTVV.

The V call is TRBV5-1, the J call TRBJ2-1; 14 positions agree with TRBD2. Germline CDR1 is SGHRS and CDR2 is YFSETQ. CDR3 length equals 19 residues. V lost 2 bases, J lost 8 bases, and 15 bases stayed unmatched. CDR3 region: CASSFMGLAGEGINDEQFF. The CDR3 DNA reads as TGCGCCAGCAGCTTTATGGGACTAGCGGGAGAAGGTATTAATGATGAGCAGTTCTTC.

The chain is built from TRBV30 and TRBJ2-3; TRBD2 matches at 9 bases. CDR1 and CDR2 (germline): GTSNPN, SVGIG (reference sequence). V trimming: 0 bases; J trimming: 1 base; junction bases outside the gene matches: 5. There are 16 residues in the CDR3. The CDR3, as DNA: TGTGCCTGGAGTGTTTGGGCGGGGGGGCGCACAGATACGCAGTATTTT. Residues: CAWSVWAGGRTDTQYF.

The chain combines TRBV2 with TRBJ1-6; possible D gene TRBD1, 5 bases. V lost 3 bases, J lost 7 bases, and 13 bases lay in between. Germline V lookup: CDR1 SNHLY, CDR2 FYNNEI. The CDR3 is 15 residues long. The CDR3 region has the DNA TGTGCCAGCAGTGACAGGGAGAATATGAATTCACCCCTCCACTTT. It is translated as CASSDRENMNSPLHF.

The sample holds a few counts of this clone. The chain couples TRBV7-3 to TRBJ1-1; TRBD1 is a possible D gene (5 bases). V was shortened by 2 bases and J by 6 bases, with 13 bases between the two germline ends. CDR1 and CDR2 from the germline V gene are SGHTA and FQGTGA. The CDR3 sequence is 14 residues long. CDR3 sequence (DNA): TGTGCCAGCAGCTTAGAATATTCAGGGTCTGAAGCTTTCTTT. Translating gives CASSLEYSGSEAFF.

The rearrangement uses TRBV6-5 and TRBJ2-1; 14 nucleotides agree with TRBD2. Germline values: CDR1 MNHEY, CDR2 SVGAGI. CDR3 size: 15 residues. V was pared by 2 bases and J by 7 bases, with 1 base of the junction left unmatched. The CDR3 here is CASSYRTSGRNEQFF. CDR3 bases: TGTGCCAGCAGTTACCGGACTAGCGGGAGGAATGAGCAGTTCTTC.

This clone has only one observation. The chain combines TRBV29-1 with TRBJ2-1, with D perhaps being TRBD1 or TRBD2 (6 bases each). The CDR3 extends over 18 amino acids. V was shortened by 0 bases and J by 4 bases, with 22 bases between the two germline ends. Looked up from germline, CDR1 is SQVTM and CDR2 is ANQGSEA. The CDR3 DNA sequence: TGCAGCGTTGAAGATGCTGGGGGGCAGGCTACCATGTACAATGAGCAGTTCTTC. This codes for CSVEDAGGQATMYNEQFF.

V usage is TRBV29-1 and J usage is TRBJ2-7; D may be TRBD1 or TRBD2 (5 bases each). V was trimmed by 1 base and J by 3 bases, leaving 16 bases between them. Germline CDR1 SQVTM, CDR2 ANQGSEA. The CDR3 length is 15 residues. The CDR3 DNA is TGCAGCGTTGAAGGTCTCATACGGGGCGGCTACGAGCAGTACTTC. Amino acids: CSVEGLIRGGYEQYF.

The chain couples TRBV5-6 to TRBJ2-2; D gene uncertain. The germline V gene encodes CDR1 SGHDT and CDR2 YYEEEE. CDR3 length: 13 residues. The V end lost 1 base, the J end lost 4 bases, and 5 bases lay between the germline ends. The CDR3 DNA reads TGTGCCAGCAGCTTGCCAGTCACCGGGGAGCTGTTTTTT. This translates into CASSLPVTGELFF.

The CDR3, as DNA: TGCGCCAGCAGCGACCAGGGGGCTGGGGAGACCCAGTACTTC. As protein: CASSDQGAGETQYF. The genes are TRBV5-1 and TRBJ2-5, with 8 positions matching TRBD1. Trimming at V came to 4 bases and at J to 5 bases, leaving 7 bases not matched to a gene. CDR1 is SGHRS, CDR2 YFSETQ, per germline. CDR3 length equals 14 residues.

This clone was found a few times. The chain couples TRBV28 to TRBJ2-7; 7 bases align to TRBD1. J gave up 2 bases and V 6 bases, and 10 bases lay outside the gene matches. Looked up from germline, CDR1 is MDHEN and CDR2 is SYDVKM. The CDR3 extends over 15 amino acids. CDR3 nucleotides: TGTGCCAGCAGACTCGTCGTGGGACAGACCTACGAGCAGTACTTC. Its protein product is CASRLVVGQTYEQYF. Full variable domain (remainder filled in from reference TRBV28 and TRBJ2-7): DVKVTQSSRYLVKRTGEKVFLECVQDMDHENMFWYRQDPGLGLRLIYFSYDVKMKEKGDIPEGYSVSREKKERFSLILESASTNQTSMYLCASRLVVGQTYEQYFGPGTRLTVT.